The 3 T cell receptor beta chains reported below all come from one sample, sequenced in a study of spatial heterogeneity in lung cancer. TCRdb re-called the 5' RACE reads through MiXCR, storing one row per CDR3 protein. Here the sample spans about 70,000 distinct CDR3 sequences, approximately 9% being singletons. Time point denoted: blood at routine non-recurrence follow-up after resection. The source was PBMCs, collected at follow-up. Receptor source: a female donor with early-stage non-small cell lung cancer.

This clonotype appeared many times. The chain uses TRBV7-9 and TRBJ2-7; 8 positions match TRBD2. Per germline, CDR1 SEHNR and CDR2 FQNEAQ (reference sequence). The CDR3 length is 15 residues. With 0 bases clipped from V and 0 bases from J, the junction kept 1 base outside the gene matches. For the CDR3, the DNA is TGTGCCAGCAGCTTAGCGCGGGGGGCCTCCTACGAGCAGTACTTC. Its protein is CASSLARGASYEQYF.

This clonotype was counted a few times. The genes are TRBV20-1 and TRBJ2-1; 11 bases agree with TRBD2. This CDR3 is built from 14 residues. The germline V gene encodes CDR1 DFQATT and CDR2 SNEGSKA (reference sequence). Losses at the gene ends were 5 bases for V and 8 bases for J; bases not matched to a gene: 8. This chain's CDR3 is CSARSGRAYDEQFF. CDR3 DNA sequence: TGCAGTGCTCGTAGCGGGAGGGCTTACGATGAGCAGTTCTTC.

This chain uses TRBV20-1 with TRBJ2-1; 10 bases line up with TRBD2. V shed 3 bases, J shed 10 bases, and the junction held 9 bases outside the gene matches. The CDR3 totals 14 residues. Germline lookup yields CDR1 DFQATT and CDR2 SNEGSKA (reference sequence). The CDR3 protein is CSASRPSGSEEQFF. DNA of the CDR3: TGCAGTGCTAGTAGGCCTAGCGGGAGTGAGGAGCAGTTCTTC.